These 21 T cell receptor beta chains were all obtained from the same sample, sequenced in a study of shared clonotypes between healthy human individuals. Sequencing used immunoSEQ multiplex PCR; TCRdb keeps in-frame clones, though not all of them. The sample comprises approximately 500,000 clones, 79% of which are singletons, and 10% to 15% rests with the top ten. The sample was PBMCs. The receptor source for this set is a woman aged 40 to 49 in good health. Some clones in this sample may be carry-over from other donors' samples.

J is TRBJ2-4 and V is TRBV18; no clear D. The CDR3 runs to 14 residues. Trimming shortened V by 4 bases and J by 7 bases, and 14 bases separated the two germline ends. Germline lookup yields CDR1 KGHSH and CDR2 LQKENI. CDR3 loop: CASSLGPAGNIQYF. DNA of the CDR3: TGTGCCAGCTCACTCGGTCCGGCCGGGAACATTCAGTACTTC.

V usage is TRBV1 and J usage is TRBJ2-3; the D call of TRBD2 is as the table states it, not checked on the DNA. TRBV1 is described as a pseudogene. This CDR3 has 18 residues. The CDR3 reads CTSSQGTGLAGGRNTQYF. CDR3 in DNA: TGCACCAGCAGCCAAGGAACGGGACTAGCGGGAGGTAGGAATACGCAGTATTTT.

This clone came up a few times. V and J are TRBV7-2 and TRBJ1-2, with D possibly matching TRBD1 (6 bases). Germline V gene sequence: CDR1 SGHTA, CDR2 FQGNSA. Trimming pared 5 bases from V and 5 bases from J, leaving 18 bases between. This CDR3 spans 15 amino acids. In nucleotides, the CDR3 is TGTGCCAGCAGCCCCAATCGGGGAAGGGGGTATGGCTACACCTTC. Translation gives CASSPNRGRGYGYTF.

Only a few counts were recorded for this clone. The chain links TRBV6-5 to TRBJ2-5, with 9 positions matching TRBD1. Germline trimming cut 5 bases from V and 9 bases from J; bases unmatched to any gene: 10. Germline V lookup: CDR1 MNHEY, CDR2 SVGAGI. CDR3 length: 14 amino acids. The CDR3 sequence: CASSLSGTGLAQYF. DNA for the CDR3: TGTGCCAGCAGTCTCTCCGGGACAGGGTTGGCCCAGTACTTC.

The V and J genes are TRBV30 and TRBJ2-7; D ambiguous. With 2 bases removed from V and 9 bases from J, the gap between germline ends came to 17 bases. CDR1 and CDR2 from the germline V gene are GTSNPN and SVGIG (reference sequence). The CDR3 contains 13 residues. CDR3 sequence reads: CAWSRFPFPRQYF. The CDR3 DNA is TGTGCCTGGAGTCGTTTCCCCTTTCCAAGGCAGTACTTC.

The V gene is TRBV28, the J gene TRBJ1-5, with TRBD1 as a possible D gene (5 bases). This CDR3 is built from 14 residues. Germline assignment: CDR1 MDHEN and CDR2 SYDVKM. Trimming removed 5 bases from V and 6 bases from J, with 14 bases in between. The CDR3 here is CASSLPSDTQPQHF. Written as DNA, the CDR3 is TGTGCCAGCAGTCTACCCTCGGACACTCAGCCCCAGCATTTT.

The CDR3 loop is CASSLSGGLQETQYF. The CDR3 DNA follows: TGTGCCAGCAGCCTTAGTGGGGGACTCCAAGAGACCCAGTACTTC. The chain uses TRBV4-2 and TRBJ2-5; the D gene is possibly TRBD2 (6 bases). With 4 bases removed from V and 1 base from J, the gap between germline ends came to 13 bases. CDR1 is LGHNA, CDR2 YNFKEQ, per germline. There are 15 residues in the CDR3.

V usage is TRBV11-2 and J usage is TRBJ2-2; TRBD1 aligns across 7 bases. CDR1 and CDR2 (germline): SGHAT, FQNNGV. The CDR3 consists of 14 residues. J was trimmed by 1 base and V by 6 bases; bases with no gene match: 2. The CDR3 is CASSRDRNTGELFF. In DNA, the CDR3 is TGTGCCAGCAGTCGGGACAGGAACACCGGGGAGCTGTTTTTT. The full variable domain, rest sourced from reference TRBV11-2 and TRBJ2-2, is EAGVAQSPRYKIIEKRQSVAFWCNPISGHATLYWYQQILGQGPKLLIQFQNNGVVDDSQLPKDRFSAERLKGVDSTLKIQPAKLEDSAVYLCASSRDRNTGELFFGEGSRLTVL.

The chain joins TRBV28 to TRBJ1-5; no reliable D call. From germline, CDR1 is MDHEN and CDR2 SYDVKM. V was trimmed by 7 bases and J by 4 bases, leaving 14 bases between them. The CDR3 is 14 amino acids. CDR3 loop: CASTKGGRNQPQHF. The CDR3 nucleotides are TGTGCCAGCACCAAGGGAGGGCGGAATCAGCCCCAGCATTTT.

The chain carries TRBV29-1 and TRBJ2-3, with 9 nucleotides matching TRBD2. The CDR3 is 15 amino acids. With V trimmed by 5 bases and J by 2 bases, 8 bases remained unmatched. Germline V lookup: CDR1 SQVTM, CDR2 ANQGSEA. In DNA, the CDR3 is TGCAGCGTTTCCCAAGCGGGAGGAGTCACAGATACGCAGTATTTT. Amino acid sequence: CSVSQAGGVTDTQYF.

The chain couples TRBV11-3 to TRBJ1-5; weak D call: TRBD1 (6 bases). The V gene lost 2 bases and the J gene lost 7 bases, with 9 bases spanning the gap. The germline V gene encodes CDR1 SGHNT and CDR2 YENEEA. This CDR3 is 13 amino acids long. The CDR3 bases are TGTGCCAGCAGCTTAAGGAGGGGGCAGCCCCAGCATTTT. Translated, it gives CASSLRRGQPQHF.

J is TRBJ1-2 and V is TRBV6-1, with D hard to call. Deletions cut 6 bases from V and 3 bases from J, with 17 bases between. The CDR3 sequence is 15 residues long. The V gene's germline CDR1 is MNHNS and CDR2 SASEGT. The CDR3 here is CASSPTDESYYGYTF. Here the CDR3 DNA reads TGTGCCAGCAGCCCTACAGACGAGTCCTACTATGGCTACACCTTC.

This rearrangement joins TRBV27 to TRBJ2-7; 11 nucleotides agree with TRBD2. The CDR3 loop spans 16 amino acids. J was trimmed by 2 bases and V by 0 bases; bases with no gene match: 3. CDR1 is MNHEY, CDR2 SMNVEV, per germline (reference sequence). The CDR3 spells CASSLSGLAGAYEQYF. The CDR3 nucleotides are TGTGCCAGCAGTTTATCCGGACTAGCGGGCGCCTACGAGCAGTACTTC.

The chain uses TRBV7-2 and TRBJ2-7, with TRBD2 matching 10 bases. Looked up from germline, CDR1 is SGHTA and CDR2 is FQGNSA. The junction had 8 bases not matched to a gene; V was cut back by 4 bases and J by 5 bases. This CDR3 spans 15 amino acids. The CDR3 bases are TGTGCCAGCAGCTACCAAGCGGGAGGGCCCCACGAGCAGTACTTC. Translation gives CASSYQAGGPHEQYF.

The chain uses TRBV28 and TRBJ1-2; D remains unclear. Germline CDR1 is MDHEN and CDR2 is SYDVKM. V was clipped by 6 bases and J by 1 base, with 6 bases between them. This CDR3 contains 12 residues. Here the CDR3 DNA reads TGTGCCAGCAGATACAGTAACTATGGCTACACCTTC. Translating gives CASRYSNYGYTF.

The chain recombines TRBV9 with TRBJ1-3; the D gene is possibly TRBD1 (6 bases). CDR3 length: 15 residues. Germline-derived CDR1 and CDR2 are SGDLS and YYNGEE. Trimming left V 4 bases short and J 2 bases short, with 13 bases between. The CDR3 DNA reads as TGTGCCAGCAGCTGGCAGGGGATTCCTGGAAACACCATATATTTT. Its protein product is CASSWQGIPGNTIYF. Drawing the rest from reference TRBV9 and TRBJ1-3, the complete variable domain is DSGVTQTPKHLITATGQRVTLRCSPRSGDLSVYWYQQSLDQGLQFLIQYYNGEERAKGNILERFSAQQFPDLHSELNLSSLELGDSALYFCASSWQGIPGNTIYFGEGSWLTVV.

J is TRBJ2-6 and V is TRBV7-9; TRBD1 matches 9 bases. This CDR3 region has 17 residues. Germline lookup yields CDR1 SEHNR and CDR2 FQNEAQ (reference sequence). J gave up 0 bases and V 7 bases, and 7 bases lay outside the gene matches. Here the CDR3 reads CASIADRGNSGANVLTF. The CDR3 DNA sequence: TGTGCCAGCATCGCGGACAGGGGAAACTCTGGGGCCAACGTCCTGACTTTC.

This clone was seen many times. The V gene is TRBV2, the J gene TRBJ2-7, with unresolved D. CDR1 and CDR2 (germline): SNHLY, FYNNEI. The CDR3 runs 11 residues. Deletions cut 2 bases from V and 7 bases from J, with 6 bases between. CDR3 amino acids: CASSELSEQYF. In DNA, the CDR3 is TGTGCCAGCAGTGAATTGAGTGAGCAGTACTTC. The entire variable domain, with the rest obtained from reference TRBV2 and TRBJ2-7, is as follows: EPEVTQTPSHQVTQMGQEVILRCVPISNHLYFYWYRQILGQKVEFLVSFYNNEISEKSEIFDDQFSVERPDGSNFTLKIRSTKLEDSAMYFCASSELSEQYFGPGTRLTVT.

The CDR3 coding sequence is TGTGCCAGCAGCCCAGGGAGGGGGCCCGGGGAGCTGTTTTTT. Its translation is CASSPGRGPGELFF. The chain combines TRBV7-8 with TRBJ2-2; D might be TRBD1 or TRBD2, each matching 7 bases. The germline V gene has CDR1 SGHVS and CDR2 FQNEAQ. V was clipped by 5 bases and J by 6 bases, with 13 bases between them. This CDR3 contains 14 residues.

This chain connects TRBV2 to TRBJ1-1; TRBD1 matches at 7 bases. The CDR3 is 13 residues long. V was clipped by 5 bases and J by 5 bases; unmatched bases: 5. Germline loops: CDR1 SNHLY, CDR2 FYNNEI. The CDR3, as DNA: TGTGCCAGCAGTATCTCCAGGGGGACTGAAGCTTTCTTT. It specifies CASSISRGTEAFF.

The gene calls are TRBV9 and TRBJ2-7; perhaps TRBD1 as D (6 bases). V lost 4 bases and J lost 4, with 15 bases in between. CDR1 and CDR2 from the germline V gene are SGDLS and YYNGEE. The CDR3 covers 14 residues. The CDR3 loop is CASSLQGSEYEQYF. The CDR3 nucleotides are TGTGCCAGCAGCTTACAGGGATCAGAGTACGAGCAGTACTTC.